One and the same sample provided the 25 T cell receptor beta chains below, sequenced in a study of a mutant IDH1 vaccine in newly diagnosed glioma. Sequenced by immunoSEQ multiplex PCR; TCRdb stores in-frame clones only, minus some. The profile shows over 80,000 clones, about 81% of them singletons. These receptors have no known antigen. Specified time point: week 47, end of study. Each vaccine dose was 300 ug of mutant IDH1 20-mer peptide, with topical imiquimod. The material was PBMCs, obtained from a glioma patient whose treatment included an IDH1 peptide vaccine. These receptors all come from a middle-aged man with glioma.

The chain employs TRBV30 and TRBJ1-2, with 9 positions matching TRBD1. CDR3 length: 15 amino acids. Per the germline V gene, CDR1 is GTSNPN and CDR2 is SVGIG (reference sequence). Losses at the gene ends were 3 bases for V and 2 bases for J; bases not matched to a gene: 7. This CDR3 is CAWRRDRAVNYGYTF. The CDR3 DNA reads TGTGCCTGGAGGCGGGACAGGGCTGTAAACTATGGCTACACCTTC.

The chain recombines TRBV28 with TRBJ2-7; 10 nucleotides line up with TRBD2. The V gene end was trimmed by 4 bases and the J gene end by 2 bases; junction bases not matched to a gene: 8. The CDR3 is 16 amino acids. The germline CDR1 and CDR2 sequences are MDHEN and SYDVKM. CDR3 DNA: TGTGCCAGCAGTTCCCCGACTAGCGGGTATACCTACGAGCAGTACTTC. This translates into CASSSPTSGYTYEQYF.

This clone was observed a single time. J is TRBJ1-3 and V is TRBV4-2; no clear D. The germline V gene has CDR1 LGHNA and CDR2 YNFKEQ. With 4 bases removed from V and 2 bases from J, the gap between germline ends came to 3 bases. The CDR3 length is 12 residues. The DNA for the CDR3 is TGTGCCAGCAGCCTAGCTGGAAACACCATATATTTT. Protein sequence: CASSLAGNTIYF.

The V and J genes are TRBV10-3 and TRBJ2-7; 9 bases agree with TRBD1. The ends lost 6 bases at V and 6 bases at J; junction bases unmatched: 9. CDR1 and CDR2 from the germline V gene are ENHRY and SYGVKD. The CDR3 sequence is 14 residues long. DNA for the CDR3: TGTGCCATCAGGGGACCGGGACAGGGTGCCGAGCAGTACTTC. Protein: CAIRGPGQGAEQYF.

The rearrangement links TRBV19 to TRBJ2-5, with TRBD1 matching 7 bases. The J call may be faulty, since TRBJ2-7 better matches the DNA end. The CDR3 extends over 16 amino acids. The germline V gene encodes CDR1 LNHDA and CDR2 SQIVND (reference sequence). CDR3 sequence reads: CASSIDSRQGAYEQYF. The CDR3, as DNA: TGTGCCAGTAGTATAGATTCACGGCAGGGGGCCTACGAGCAGTACTTC.

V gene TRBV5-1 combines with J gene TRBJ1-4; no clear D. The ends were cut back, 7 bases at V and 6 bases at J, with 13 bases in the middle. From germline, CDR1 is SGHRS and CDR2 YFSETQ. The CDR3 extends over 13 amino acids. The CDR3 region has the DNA TGCGCCAGCTCTAACCCGGGAGATGAAAAACTGTTTTTT. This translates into CASSNPGDEKLFF.

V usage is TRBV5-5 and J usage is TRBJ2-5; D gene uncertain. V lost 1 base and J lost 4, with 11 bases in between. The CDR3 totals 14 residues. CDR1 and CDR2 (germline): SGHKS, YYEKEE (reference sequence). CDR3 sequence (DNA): TGTGCCAGCAGCTTGCAAGCCCCCCCAGAGACCCAGTACTTC. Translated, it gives CASSLQAPPETQYF.

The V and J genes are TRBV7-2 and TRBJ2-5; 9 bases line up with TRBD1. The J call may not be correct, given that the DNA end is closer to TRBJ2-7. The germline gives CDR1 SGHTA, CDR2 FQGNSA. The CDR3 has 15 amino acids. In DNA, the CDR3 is TGTGCCAGCAGCTTGGAATGGGACAGGGCCTACGAGCAGTACTTC. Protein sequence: CASSLEWDRAYEQYF.

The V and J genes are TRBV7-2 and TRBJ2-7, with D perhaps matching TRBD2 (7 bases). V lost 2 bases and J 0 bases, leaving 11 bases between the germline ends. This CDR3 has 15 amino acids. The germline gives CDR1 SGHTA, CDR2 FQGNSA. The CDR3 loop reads CASSLTRGGSYEQYF. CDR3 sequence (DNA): TGTGCCAGCAGCTTAACAAGGGGGGGCTCCTACGAGCAGTACTTC.

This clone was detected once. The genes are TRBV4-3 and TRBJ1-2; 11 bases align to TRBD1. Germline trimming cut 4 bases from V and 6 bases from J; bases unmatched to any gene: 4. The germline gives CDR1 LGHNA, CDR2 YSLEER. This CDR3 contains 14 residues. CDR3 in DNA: TGCGCCAGCAGCCGGGGACAGGGGGGGAATGGCTACACCTTC. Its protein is CASSRGQGGNGYTF.

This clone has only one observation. DNA of the CDR3: TGTGCCAGCAGGGGACTGGCGAGCTCCTACGAGCAGTACTTC. Its translation is CASRGLASSYEQYF. The V gene is TRBV21-1, the J gene TRBJ2-7; the D call of TRBD2 is as the table states it, not checked on the DNA. TRBV21-1 is given as a pseudogene. This CDR3 comprises 14 residues.

The CDR3 DNA is TGTGCCAGCTTTAGCGGGAGGGCCGGGGATACGCAGTATTTT. Its translation is CASFSGRAGDTQYF. The chain couples TRBV2 to TRBJ2-3; 11 bases fit TRBD2. Germline CDR1 reads SNHLY; CDR2 reads FYNNEI. The CDR3 consists of 14 residues. Losses at the gene ends were 8 bases for V and 6 bases for J; bases not matched to a gene: 7.

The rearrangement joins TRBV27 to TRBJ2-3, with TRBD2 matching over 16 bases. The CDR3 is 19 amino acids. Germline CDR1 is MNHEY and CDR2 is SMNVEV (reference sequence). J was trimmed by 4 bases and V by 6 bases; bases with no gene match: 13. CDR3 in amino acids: CASSLGLAGGPWAADTQYF. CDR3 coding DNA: TGTGCCAGCAGCTTGGGACTAGCGGGAGGGCCTTGGGCGGCAGATACGCAGTATTTT.

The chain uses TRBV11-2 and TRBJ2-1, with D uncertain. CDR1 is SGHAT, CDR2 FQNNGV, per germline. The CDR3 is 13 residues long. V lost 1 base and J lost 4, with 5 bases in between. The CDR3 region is CASSLVSYNEQFF. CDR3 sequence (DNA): TGTGCCAGCAGCTTAGTTAGTTACAATGAGCAGTTCTTC.

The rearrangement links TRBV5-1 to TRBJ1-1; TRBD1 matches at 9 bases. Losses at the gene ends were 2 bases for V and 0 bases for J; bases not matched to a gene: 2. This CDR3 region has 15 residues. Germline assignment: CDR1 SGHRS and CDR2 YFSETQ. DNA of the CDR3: TGCGCCAGCAGCTTTGGGGACAGGGTGAACACTGAAGCTTTCTTT. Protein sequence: CASSFGDRVNTEAFF. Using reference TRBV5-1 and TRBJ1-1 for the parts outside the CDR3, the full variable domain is KAGVTQTPRYLIKTRGQQVTLSCSPISGHRSVSWYQQTPGQGLQFLFEYFSETQRNKGNFPGRFSGRQFSNSRSEMNVSTLELGDSALYLCASSFGDRVNTEAFFGQGTRLTVV.

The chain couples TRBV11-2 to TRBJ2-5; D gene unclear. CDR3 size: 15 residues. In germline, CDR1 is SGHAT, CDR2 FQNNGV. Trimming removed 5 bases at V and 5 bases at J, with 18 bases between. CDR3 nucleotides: TGTGCCAGCAGCGCAACGCGGAGCGCGGAGGAGACCCAGTACTTC. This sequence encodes CASSATRSAEETQYF.

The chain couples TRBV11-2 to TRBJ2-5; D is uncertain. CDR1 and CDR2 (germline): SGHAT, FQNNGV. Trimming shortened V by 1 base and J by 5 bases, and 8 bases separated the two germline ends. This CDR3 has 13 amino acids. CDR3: CASSLGVSETQYF. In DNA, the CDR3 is TGTGCCAGCAGCTTAGGTGTTTCGGAGACCCAGTACTTC.

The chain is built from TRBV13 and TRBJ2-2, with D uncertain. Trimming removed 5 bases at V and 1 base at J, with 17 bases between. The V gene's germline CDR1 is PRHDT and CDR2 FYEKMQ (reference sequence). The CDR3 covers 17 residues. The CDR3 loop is CASSASSPFLNTGELFF. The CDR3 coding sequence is TGTGCCAGCAGCGCAAGTTCACCTTTCTTGAACACCGGGGAGCTGTTTTTT. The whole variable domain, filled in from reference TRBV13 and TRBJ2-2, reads AAGVIQSPRHLIKEKRETATLKCYPIPRHDTVYWYQQGPGQDPQFLISFYEKMQSDKGSIPDRFSAQQFSDYHSELNMSSLELGDSALYFCASSASSPFLNTGELFFGEGSRLTVL.

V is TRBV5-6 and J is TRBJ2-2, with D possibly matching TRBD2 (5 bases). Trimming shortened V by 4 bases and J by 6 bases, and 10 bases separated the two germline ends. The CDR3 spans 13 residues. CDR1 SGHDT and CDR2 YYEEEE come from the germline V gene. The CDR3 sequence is CASSRRGSGELFF. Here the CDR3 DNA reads TGTGCCAGCAGCCGCCGGGGTTCCGGGGAGCTGTTTTTT. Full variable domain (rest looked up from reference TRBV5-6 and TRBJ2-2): DAGVTQSPTHLIKTRGQQVTLRCSPKSGHDTVSWYQQALGQGPQFIFQYYEEEERQRGNFPDRFSGHQFPNYSSELNVNALLLGDSALYLCASSRRGSGELFFGEGSRLTVL.

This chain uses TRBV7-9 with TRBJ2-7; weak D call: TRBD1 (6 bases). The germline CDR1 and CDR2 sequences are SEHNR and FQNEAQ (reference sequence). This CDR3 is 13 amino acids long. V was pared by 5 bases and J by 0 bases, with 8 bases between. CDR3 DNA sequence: TGTGCCAGCAGCAAGGACAGCTCCTACGAGCAGTACTTC. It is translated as CASSKDSSYEQYF.

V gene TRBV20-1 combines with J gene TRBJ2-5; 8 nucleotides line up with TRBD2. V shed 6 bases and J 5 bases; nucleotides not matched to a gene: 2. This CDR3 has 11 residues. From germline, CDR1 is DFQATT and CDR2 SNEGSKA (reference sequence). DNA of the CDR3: TGCAGTGCCGAGCGGGAGGAGACCCAGTACTTC. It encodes CSAEREETQYF.

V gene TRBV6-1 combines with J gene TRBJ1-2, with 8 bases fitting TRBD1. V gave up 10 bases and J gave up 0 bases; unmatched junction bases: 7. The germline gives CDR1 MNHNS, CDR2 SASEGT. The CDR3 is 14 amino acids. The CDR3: CAIKSDRANYGYTF. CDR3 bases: TGTGCCATCAAGTCGGACAGGGCTAACTATGGCTACACCTTC.

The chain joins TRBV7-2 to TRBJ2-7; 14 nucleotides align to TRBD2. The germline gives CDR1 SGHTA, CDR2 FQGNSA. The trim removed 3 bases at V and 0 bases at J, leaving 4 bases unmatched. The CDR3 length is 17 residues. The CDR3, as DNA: TGTGCCAGCAGCTTTAGGACTAGCGGGGGGACCTCCTACGAGCAGTACTTC. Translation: CASSFRTSGGTSYEQYF.

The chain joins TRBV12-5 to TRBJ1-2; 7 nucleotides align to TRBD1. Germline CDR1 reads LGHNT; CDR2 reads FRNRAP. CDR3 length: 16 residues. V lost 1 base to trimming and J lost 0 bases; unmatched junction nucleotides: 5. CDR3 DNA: TGTGCTAGTGGTTTGGGACAGGGCCCACCTAACTATGGCTACACCTTC. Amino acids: CASGLGQGPPNYGYTF.

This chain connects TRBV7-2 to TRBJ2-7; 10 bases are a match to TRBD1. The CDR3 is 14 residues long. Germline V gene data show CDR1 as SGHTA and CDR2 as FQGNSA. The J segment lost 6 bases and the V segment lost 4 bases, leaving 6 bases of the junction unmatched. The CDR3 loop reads CASSSRQGAAEQYF. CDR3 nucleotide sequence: TGTGCCAGCAGCTCCCGACAGGGGGCGGCCGAGCAGTACTTC. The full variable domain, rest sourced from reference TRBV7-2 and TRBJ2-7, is GAGVSQSPSNKVTEKGKDVELRCDPISGHTALYWYRQSLGQGLEFLIYFQGNSAPDKSGLPSDRFSAERTGGSVSTLTIQRTQQEDSAVYLCASSSRQGAAEQYFGPGTRLTVT.